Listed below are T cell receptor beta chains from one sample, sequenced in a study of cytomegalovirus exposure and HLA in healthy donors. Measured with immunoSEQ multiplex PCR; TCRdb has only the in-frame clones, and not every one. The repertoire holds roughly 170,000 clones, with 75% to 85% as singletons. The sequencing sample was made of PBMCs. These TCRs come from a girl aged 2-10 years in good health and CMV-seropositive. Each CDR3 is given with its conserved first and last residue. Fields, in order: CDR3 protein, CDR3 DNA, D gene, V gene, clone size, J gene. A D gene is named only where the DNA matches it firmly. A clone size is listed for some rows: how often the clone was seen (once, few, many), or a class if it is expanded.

CDR3aa: CASSPTTSGMGFF; CDR3nt: TGTGCCAGCAGCCCGACGACTAGCGGTATGGGATTCTTC; d_gene: TRBD2; v_gene: TRBV7-9; abundance: NA; j_gene: TRBJ2-1
CDR3aa: CAWSVQGYHNEQFF; CDR3nt: TGTGCCTGGAGTGTTCAGGGGTACCACAATGAGCAGTTCTTC; d_gene: NA; v_gene: TRBV30; abundance: NA; j_gene: TRBJ2-1
CDR3aa: CASKGSGAGANVLTF; CDR3nt: TGTGCCAGTAAAGGGTCAGGGGCTGGGGCCAACGTCCTGACTTTC; d_gene: NA; v_gene: TRBV19; abundance: NA; j_gene: TRBJ2-6
CDR3aa: CASSPETGALEQYF; CDR3nt: TGTGCCAGCAGTCCCGAGACAGGGGCCTTAGAGCAGTACTTC; d_gene: TRBD1; v_gene: TRBV27; abundance: NA; j_gene: TRBJ2-7
CDR3aa: CASSPLRTGNGYTF; CDR3nt: TGTGCCAGCAGCCCCCTTCGGACAGGCAATGGCTACACCTTC; d_gene: TRBD1; v_gene: TRBV14; abundance: NA; j_gene: TRBJ1-2
CDR3aa: CASSSSGGAYNEQFF; CDR3nt: TGTGCCAGCAGTTCTAGCGGGGGGGCCTACAATGAGCAGTTCTTC; d_gene: TRBD2; v_gene: TRBV6-1; abundance: NA; j_gene: TRBJ2-1
CDR3aa: CASSYGGLGSQGEQYF; CDR3nt: TGTGCCAGCAGTTATGGGGGACTGGGAAGTCAGGGCGAGCAGTACTTC; d_gene: NA; v_gene: TRBV6-6; abundance: NA; j_gene: TRBJ2-7
CDR3aa: CASSRGRGENEKLFF; CDR3nt: TGCGCCAGCAGCCGGGGGAGGGGCGAAAATGAAAAACTGTTTTTT; d_gene: NA; v_gene: TRBV5-1; abundance: NA; j_gene: TRBJ1-4
CDR3aa: CASSLRTGELFF; CDR3nt: TGTGCCAGCAGTTTACGGACCGGGGAGCTGTTTTTT; d_gene: NA; v_gene: TRBV28; abundance: NA; j_gene: TRBJ2-2
CDR3aa: CASRPTGQVINYGYTF; CDR3nt: TGTGCCAGCAGACCCACAGGACAGGTTATTAACTATGGCTACACCTTC; d_gene: TRBD1; v_gene: TRBV28; abundance: NA; j_gene: TRBJ1-2
CDR3aa: CASSPPSGPTTDTQYF; CDR3nt: TGTGCCAGCAGCCCTCCTAGCGGTCCAACTACAGATACGCAGTATTTT; d_gene: TRBD2; v_gene: TRBV7-9; abundance: NA; j_gene: TRBJ2-3
CDR3aa: CASSEALVRGGYTF; CDR3nt: TGTGCCAGCAGTGAAGCGCTCGTCCGAGGGGGCTACACCTTC; d_gene: NA; v_gene: TRBV2; abundance: NA; j_gene: TRBJ1-2
CDR3aa: CASRSTGLGNTIYF; CDR3nt: TGTGCCAGCAGATCCACAGGGTTAGGAAACACCATATATTTT; d_gene: NA; v_gene: TRBV28; abundance: NA; j_gene: TRBJ1-3
CDR3aa: CASSEASEKLFF; CDR3nt: TGTGCCAGCAGTGAAGCATCTGAAAAACTGTTTTTT; d_gene: NA; v_gene: TRBV6-5; abundance: once; j_gene: TRBJ1-4
CDR3aa: CASSSGGTYGYTF; CDR3nt: TGTGCCAGCAGTTCGGGGGGAACCTATGGCTACACCTTC; d_gene: NA; v_gene: TRBV6-6; abundance: NA; j_gene: TRBJ1-2
CDR3aa: CASSLGGTSAAQQYF; CDR3nt: TGTGCCAGCAGCTTAGGAGGGACTAGCGCCGCGCAGCAGTACTTC; d_gene: TRBD2; v_gene: TRBV7-2; abundance: NA; j_gene: TRBJ2-7
CDR3aa: CASSVGTNQPQHF; CDR3nt: TGTGCCAGCAGCGTCGGGACAAATCAGCCCCAGCATTTT; d_gene: NA; v_gene: TRBV13; abundance: NA; j_gene: TRBJ1-5
CDR3aa: CAISESRTGGRSYNEQFF; CDR3nt: TGTGCCATCAGTGAGTCAAGGACAGGGGGGCGCTCCTACAATGAGCAGTTCTTC; d_gene: TRBD1; v_gene: TRBV10-3; abundance: NA; j_gene: TRBJ2-1
CDR3aa: CASSLGWVTEAFF; CDR3nt: TGTGCCAGCAGTTTGGGCTGGGTCACTGAAGCTTTCTTT; d_gene: NA; v_gene: TRBV28; abundance: once; j_gene: TRBJ1-1
CDR3aa: CASSLQGANYGYTF; CDR3nt: TGTGCCAGCAGCTTACAGGGGGCGAACTATGGCTACACCTTC; d_gene: TRBD1; v_gene: TRBV5-6; abundance: NA; j_gene: TRBJ1-2
CDR3aa: CAWSHRGSPLHF; CDR3nt: TGTGCCTGGAGCCACAGGGGCTCACCCCTCCACTTT; d_gene: TRBD1; v_gene: TRBV30; abundance: NA; j_gene: TRBJ1-6
CDR3aa: CASSFGQDNEKLFF; CDR3nt: TGTGCCAGCAGCTTTGGACAGGATAATGAAAAACTGTTTTTT; d_gene: TRBD1; v_gene: TRBV13; abundance: once; j_gene: TRBJ1-4
CDR3aa: CASSDLYQPQHF; CDR3nt: TGTGCCAGCAGTGACCTCTATCAGCCCCAGCATTTT; d_gene: NA; v_gene: TRBV2; abundance: NA; j_gene: TRBJ1-5
CDR3aa: CASSLDLGGGDEQFF; CDR3nt: TGTGCCAGCAGCTTAGACCTTGGGGGAGGGGATGAGCAGTTCTTC; d_gene: TRBD2; v_gene: TRBV7-9; abundance: NA; j_gene: TRBJ2-1
CDR3aa: CASSVGTSGSNEQFF; CDR3nt: TGTGCCAGCAGCGTAGGGACTAGCGGGAGTAATGAGCAGTTCTTC; d_gene: TRBD2; v_gene: TRBV9; abundance: NA; j_gene: TRBJ2-1
CDR3aa: CASSEAVWKTGSNQPQHF; CDR3nt: TGTGCCAGCAGTGAAGCTGTTTGGAAAACGGGTAGCAATCAGCCCCAGCATTTT; d_gene: NA; v_gene: TRBV2; abundance: NA; j_gene: TRBJ1-5
CDR3aa: CASSENRGHNSPLHF; CDR3nt: TGCGCCAGCAGCGAAAACAGGGGTCATAATTCACCCCTCCACTTT; d_gene: TRBD1; v_gene: TRBV5-1; abundance: NA; j_gene: TRBJ1-6
CDR3aa: CASSQGYGREPQHF; CDR3nt: TGTGCCAGCAGCCAAGGGTATGGTCGGGAGCCCCAGCATTTT; d_gene: NA; v_gene: TRBV4-2; abundance: NA; j_gene: TRBJ1-5
CDR3aa: CASSGEGGNLSGANVLTF; CDR3nt: TGTGCCAGCAGTGGGGAGGGCGGAAACCTCTCTGGGGCCAACGTCCTGACTTTC; d_gene: TRBD2; v_gene: TRBV2; abundance: NA; j_gene: TRBJ2-6
CDR3aa: CASSDGGGDSNEQFF; CDR3nt: TGTGCCAGCAGTGACGGCGGGGGGGACTCCAATGAGCAGTTCTTC; d_gene: TRBD2; v_gene: TRBV6-4; abundance: NA; j_gene: TRBJ2-1
CDR3aa: CSAPSGYEQYF; CDR3nt: TGCAGTGCCCCCAGCGGCTACGAGCAGTACTTC; d_gene: NA; v_gene: TRBV20-1; abundance: NA; j_gene: TRBJ2-7
CDR3aa: CASSVDADRAEKLFF; CDR3nt: TGTGCCAGCAGCGTAGACGCGGACAGGGCTGAAAAACTGTTTTTT; d_gene: TRBD1; v_gene: TRBV9; abundance: NA; j_gene: TRBJ1-4
CDR3aa: CASSATGVNEKLFF; CDR3nt: TGTGCCAGCAGCGCGACAGGAGTGAATGAAAAACTGTTTTTT; d_gene: NA; v_gene: TRBV6-1; abundance: NA; j_gene: TRBJ1-4
CDR3aa: CASSNDPITNYGYTF; CDR3nt: TGTGCCAGCAGCAACGATCCTATAACTAACTATGGCTACACCTTC; d_gene: NA; v_gene: TRBV6-5; abundance: NA; j_gene: TRBJ1-2
CDR3aa: CASSATSGNSYNEQFF; CDR3nt: TGTGCCAGCAGCGCGACTAGCGGGAACTCCTACAATGAGCAGTTCTTC; d_gene: TRBD2; v_gene: TRBV7-9; abundance: NA; j_gene: TRBJ2-1
CDR3aa: CATSHTAGTPGSSYEQYF; CDR3nt: TGTGCCACCAGCCATACTGCAGGAACTCCGGGGAGCTCCTACGAGCAGTACTTC; d_gene: NA; v_gene: TRBV15; abundance: NA; j_gene: TRBJ2-7
CDR3aa: CASGRGNSYNEQFF; CDR3nt: TGTGCTAGTGGTAGGGGGAACTCCTACAATGAGCAGTTCTTC; d_gene: NA; v_gene: TRBV12-5; abundance: NA; j_gene: TRBJ2-1
CDR3aa: CASSQQGPGPLHF; CDR3nt: TGTGCCAGCAGTCAACAGGGTCCGGGTCCCCTCCACTTT; d_gene: NA; v_gene: TRBV5-6; abundance: few; j_gene: TRBJ1-6